The clone carrying this T cell receptor (beta chain) was detected ten times or more. The antigen is unknown. The data are from a study of T cells after yellow fever vaccination. They built TCR cDNA with 5'RACE template switching, a step that put in a universal primer site and UMIs. One entry per CDR3 protein, called by TCRdb with MiXCR from the 5' RACE reads. The sample includes approximately 300,000 distinct CDR3 sequences, about 11% of them seen just once. Study conclusions and caveats: Relatively few clonotypes were ones that appeared in both CD4 and CD8 compartments. Most clones from primary vaccination were detected again post-booster (about 95% CD4, about 88% CD8).

Specimen: CD4+ T cells sorted from PBMCs, collected 45 days after the yellow fever booster vaccination. This TCR was recovered from a young man who received the YFV17D yellow fever vaccine.

CDR3 DNA sequence: TGTGCCAGCAGCTTAGGACAGGGGCTCGCCAAAAACATTCAGTACTTC. It is translated as CASSLGQGLAKNIQYF. The chain joins TRBV7-9 to TRBJ2-4; 8 bases fit TRBD1. Germline trimming cut 1 base from V and 1 base from J; bases unmatched to any gene: 3. The germline V gene has CDR1 SEHNR and CDR2 FQNEAQ (reference sequence). The CDR3 is 16 residues long.